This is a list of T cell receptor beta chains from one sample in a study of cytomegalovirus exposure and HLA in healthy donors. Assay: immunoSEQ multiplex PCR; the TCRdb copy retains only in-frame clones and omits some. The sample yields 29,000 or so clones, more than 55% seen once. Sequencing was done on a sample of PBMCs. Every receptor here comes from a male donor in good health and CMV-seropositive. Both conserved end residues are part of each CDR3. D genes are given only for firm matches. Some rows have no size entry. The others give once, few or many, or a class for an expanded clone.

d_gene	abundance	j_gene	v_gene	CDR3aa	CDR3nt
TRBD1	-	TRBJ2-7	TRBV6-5	CASSPQGSYEQYF	TGTGCCAGCAGCCCACAGGGGTCCTACGAGCAGTACTTC
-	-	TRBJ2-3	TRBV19	CASSSRQDSTDTQYF	TGTGCCAGTAGTTCCCGACAGGATAGCACAGATACGCAGTATTTT
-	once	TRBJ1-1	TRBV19	CASSPQTALNTEAFF	TGTGCCAGTAGTCCCCAGACTGCCCTGAACACTGAAGCTTTCTTT
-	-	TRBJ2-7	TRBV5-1	CASSVRQWGYEQYF	TGCGCCAGCAGCGTACGACAGTGGGGCTACGAGCAGTACTTC
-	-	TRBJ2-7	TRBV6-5	CASTRGRGLGEQYF	TGTGCCAGCACCCGGGGGCGGGGGTTAGGGGAGCAGTACTTC
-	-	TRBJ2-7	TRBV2	CASSEQTYEQYF	TGTGCCAGCAGTGAACAGACCTACGAGCAGTACTTC
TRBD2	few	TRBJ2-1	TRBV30	CAREREGYNEQFF	TGTGCCAGAGAACGGGAGGGCTACAATGAGCAGTTCTTC
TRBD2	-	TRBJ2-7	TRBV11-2	CASSPPLREGRSEQYF	TGTGCCAGCAGTCCCCCTTTACGGGAGGGCCGGAGCGAGCAGTACTTC
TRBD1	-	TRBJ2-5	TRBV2	CASSVRGRETQYF	TGTGCCAGCAGTGTGAGGGGGCGGGAGACCCAGTACTTC
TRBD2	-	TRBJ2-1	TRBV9	CASSVEAGTKQFF	TGTGCCAGCAGCGTAGAAGCGGGAACAAAGCAGTTCTTC
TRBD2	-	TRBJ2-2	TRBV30	CAWGRAGSAGELFF	TGTGCCTGGGGGAGGGCAGGGAGTGCCGGGGAGCTGTTTTTT
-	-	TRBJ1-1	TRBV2	CASSLTMNTEAFF	TGTGCCAGCAGTTTGACAATGAACACTGAAGCTTTCTTT
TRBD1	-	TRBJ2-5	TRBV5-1	CASSPGTGGETQYF	TGCGCCAGCAGCCCCGGGACAGGCGGAGAGACCCAGTACTTC
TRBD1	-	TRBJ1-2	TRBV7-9	CASSFRGRRGYTF	TGTGCCAGCAGCTTTAGGGGGCGCAGGGGCTACACCTTC
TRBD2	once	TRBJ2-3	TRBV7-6	CASSSSGFKTDTQYF	TGTGCCAGCAGCAGTAGCGGGTTCAAGACAGATACGCAGTATTTT
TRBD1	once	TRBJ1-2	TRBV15	CATSRGGQVANYGYTF	TGTGCCACCAGCAGAGGGGGACAGGTAGCTAACTATGGCTACACCTTC
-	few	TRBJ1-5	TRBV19	CASSLQSYSNQPQHF	TGTGCCAGTAGTTTGCAGTCTTATAGCAATCAGCCCCAGCATTTT
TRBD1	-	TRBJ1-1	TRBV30	CAWSTGPRNTEAFF	TGTGCCTGGTCGACAGGGCCTCGAAACACTGAAGCTTTCTTT
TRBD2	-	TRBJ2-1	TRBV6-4	CASSGAAGGPNEQFF	TGTGCCAGCAGTGGGGCTGCGGGAGGGCCTAATGAGCAATTCTTC
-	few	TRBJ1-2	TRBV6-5	CASSTDRPYGYTF	TGTGCCAGCAGCACCGACAGGCCCTATGGCTACACCTTC
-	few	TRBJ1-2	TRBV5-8	CASSLGGLNYGYTF	TGTGCCAGCAGCTTGGGCGGGCTTAACTATGGCTACACCTTC
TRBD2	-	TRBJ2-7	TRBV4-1	CASSFQTSGGAGSSYEQYF	TGCGCCAGCAGCTTCCAGACTAGCGGGGGGGCCGGTTCTTCCTACGAGCAGTACTTC
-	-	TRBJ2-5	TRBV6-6	CASSYAVSGRPRAQYF	TGTGCCAGCAGTTACGCTGTTAGCGGACGACCCAGGGCCCAGTACTTC
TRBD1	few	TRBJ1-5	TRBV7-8	CASSRTGAANSNQPQHF	TGTGCCAGCAGCCGGACAGGGGCCGCTAATAGCAATCAGCCCCAGCATTTT
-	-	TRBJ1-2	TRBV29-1	CSAGGGYGYTF	TGCAGCGCGGGAGGCGGCTATGGCTACACCTTC
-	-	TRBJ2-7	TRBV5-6	CASSFRFASGGQYF	TGTGCCAGCAGCTTCCGGTTCGCTTCGGGTGGGCAGTACTTC
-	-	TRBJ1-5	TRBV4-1	CASSHTGGNQPQHF	TGCGCCAGCAGCCATACAGGTGGCAATCAGCCCCAGCATTTT
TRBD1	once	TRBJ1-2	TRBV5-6	CASSNLDRGNGYTF	TGTGCCAGCAGCAACCTGGACAGGGGGAATGGCTACACCTTC